This T cell receptor beta chain emerged from a study of cytomegalovirus exposure and HLA in healthy donors. The PCR contained 60 Vbeta and 13 Jbeta primers. Profiled with immunoSEQ multiplex PCR; TCRdb holds only in-frame clones, not every one. The data contain about 140,000 clones, about 79% of them singletons. Study conclusions and caveats: The study flagged 150 to 200 TCR beta chains as cytomegalovirus-associated. Follow-up analysis later connected one missense variant in DCLRE1C with trimming of TCR beta V- and J-genes. A later analysis found most CMV-associated TCR beta chains apparently HLA-restricted.

As regards this clone: Its antigen is not identified.

With V trimmed by 5 bases and J by 13 bases, 10 bases remained unmatched. In germline, CDR1 is SGHVS, CDR2 FNYEAQ. The CDR3 has 12 residues. The TCR originated in a male donor in good health and CMV-seronegative. The sequenced sample consisted of PBMCs. J is TRBJ2-5 and V is TRBV7-6, with 7 bases lining up with TRBD1. The CDR3 region is CASSRGEGAPYF. The DNA of the CDR3 is TGTGCCAGCAGCCGGGGAGAGGGGGCGCCGTACTTC. Full variable domain (outside the CDR3, taken from reference TRBV7-6 and TRBJ2-5): GAGVSQSPRYKVTKRGQDVALRCDPISGHVSLYWYRQALGQGPEFLTYFNYEAQQDKSGLPNDRFSAERPEGSISTLTIQRTEQRDSAMYRCASSRGEGAPYFGPGTRLLVL.